The source of this T cell receptor (beta chain) is a study of CD8 T cells in ankylosing spondylitis. Study-wide results and caveats: Some of the motif variants had earlier been found in reactive arthritis patients' fluid and blood. A TCR beta motif made of several highly homologous variants seemed typical of ankylosing spondylitis blood.

This clonotype was found a few times. Its antigen is undetermined. Trimming removed 1 base at V and 3 bases at J, with 6 bases between. The CDR3 is 13 amino acids. Germline assignment: CDR1 LGHDT and CDR2 YNNKEL (reference sequence). TCRdb recomputed calls from the 5' RACE reads with MiXCR, one row per CDR3 protein. The sample lists roughly 440,000 distinct CDR3 sequences; under 20% were seen once. This sequence was found in a male donor with ankylosing spondylitis. The chain links TRBV3-1 to TRBJ1-1; D gene ambiguous. Sequencing input: blood, either unsorted or a sorted T cell fraction (not recorded which). CDR3: CASSQGRYTEAFF. The CDR3 DNA follows: TGTGCCAGCAGCCAAGGAAGGTACACTGAAGCTTTCTTT.